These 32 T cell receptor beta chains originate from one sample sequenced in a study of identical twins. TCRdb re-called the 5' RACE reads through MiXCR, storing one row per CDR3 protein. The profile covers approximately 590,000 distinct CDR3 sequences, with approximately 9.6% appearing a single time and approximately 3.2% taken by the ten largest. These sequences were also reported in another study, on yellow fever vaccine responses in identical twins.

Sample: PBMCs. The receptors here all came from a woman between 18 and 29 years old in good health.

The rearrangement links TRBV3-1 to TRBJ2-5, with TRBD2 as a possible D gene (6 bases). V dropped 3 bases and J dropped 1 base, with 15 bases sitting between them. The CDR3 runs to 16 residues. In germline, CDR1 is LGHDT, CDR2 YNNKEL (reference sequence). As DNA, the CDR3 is TGTGCCAGCAGCCAGAGGGACTGGGGTCCCCAAGAGACCCAGTACTTC. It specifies CASSQRDWGPQETQYF.

CDR3 amino acids: CASSFRTGAETQYF. The CDR3 DNA reads as TGTGCCAGCAGCTTTAGGACAGGAGCAGAGACCCAGTACTTC. The rearrangement joins TRBV11-2 to TRBJ2-5; 7 nucleotides line up with TRBD1. V trimming: 3 bases; J trimming: 4 bases; junction bases outside the gene matches: 5. The CDR3 contains 14 residues. Germline CDR1 SGHAT, CDR2 FQNNGV.

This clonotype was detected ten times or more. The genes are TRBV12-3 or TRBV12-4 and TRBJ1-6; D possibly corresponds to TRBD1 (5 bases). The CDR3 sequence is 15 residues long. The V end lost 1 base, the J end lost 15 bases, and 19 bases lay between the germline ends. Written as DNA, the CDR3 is TGTGCCAGCAGTTTAGTCCCAGGGAAAATCGTTCACCTCCACTTT. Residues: CASSLVPGKIVHLHF.

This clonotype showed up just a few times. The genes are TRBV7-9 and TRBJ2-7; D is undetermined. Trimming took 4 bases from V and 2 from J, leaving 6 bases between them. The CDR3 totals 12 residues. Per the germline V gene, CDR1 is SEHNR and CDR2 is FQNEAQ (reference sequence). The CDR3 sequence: CASSSATYEQYF. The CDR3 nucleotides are TGTGCCAGCAGCTCCGCTACCTACGAGCAGTACTTC.

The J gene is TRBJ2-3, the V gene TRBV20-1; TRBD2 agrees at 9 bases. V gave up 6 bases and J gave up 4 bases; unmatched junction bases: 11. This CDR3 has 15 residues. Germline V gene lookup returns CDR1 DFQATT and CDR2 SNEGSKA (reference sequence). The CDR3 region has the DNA TGCAGTGCCTGGGGCGGGACTAGCCCCCCAGATACGCAGTATTTT. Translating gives CSAWGGTSPPDTQYF.

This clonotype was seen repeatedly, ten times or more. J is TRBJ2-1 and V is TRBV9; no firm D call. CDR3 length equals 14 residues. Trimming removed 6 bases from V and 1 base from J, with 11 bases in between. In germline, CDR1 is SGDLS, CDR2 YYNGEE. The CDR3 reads CASNRHASYNEQFF. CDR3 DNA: TGTGCCAGCAACCGACACGCGTCCTACAATGAGCAGTTCTTC.

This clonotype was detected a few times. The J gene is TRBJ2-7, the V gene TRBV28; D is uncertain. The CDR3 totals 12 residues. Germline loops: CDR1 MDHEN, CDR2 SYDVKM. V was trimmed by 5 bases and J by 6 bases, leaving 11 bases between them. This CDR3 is CASSVPPVEQYF. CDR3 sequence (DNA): TGTGCCAGCAGTGTTCCTCCGGTCGAGCAGTACTTC.

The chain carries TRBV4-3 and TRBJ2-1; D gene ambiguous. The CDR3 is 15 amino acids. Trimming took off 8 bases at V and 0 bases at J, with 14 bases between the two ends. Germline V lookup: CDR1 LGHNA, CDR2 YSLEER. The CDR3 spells CASSPEVSSYNEQFF. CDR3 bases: TGCGCCAGCTCCCCAGAGGTCAGCTCCTACAATGAGCAGTTCTTC.

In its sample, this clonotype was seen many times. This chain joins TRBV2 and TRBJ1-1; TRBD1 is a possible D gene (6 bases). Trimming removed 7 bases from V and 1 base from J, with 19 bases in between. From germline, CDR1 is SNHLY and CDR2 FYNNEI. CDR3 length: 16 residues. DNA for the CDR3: TGTGCCAGCACCACGAACCAGGGGACGGCGAACACTGAAGCTTTCTTT. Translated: CASTTNQGTANTEAFF.

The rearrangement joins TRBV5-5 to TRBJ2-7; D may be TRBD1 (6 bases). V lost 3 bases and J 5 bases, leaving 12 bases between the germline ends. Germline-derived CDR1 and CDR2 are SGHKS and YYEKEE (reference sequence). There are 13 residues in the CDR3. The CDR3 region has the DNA TGTGCCAGCAGCTCGCAGGGGATCGACGAGCAGTACTTC. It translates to CASSSQGIDEQYF.

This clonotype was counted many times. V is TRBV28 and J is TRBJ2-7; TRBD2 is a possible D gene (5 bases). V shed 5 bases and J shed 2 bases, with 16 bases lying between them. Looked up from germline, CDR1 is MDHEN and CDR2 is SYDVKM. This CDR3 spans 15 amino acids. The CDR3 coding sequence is TGTGCCAGCAGTCCCTCCTTGAGAGGGACCTACGAGCAGTACTTC. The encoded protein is CASSPSLRGTYEQYF. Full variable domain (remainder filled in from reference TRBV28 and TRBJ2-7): DVKVTQSSRYLVKRTGEKVFLECVQDMDHENMFWYRQDPGLGLRLIYFSYDVKMKEKGDIPEGYSVSREKKERFSLILESASTNQTSMYLCASSPSLRGTYEQYFGPGTRLTVT.

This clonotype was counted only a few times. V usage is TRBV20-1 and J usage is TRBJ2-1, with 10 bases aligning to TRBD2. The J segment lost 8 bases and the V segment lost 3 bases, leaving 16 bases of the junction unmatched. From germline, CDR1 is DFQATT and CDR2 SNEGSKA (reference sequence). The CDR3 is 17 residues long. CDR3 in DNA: TGCAGTGCTAGCGCCCTCAGCGGGAGGGCCTCTTGGGATGAGCAGTTCTTC. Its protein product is CSASALSGRASWDEQFF.

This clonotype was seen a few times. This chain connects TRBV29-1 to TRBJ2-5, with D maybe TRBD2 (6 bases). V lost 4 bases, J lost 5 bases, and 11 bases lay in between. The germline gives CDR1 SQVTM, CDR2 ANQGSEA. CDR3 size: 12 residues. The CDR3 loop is CSVVSGSETQYF. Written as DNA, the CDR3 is TGCAGCGTTGTATCCGGGAGTGAGACCCAGTACTTC.

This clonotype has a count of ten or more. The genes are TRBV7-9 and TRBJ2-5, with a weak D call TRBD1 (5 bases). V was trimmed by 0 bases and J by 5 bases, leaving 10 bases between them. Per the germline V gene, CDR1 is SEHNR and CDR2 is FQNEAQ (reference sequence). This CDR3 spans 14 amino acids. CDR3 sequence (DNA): TGTGCCAGCAGCTTAGCGCAGGGTTGGGAGACCCAGTACTTC. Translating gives CASSLAQGWETQYF.

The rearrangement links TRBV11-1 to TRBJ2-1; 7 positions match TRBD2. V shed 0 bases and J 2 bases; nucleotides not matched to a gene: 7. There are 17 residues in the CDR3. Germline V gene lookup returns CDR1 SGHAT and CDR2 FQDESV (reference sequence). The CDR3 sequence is CASSLAELAQTYNEQFF. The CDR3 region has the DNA TGTGCCAGCAGCTTAGCGGAACTAGCGCAGACCTACAATGAGCAGTTCTTC.

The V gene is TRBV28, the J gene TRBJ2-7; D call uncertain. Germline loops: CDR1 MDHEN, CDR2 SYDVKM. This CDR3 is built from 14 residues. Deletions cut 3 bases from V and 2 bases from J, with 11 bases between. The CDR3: CASSFEPNPYEQYF. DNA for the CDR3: TGTGCCAGCAGTTTTGAGCCAAACCCCTACGAGCAGTACTTC.

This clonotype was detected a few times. The DNA for the CDR3 is TGTGCCAGCAGCCCAGGACAGGTGAACACTGAAGCTTTCTTT. This gives the protein CASSPGQVNTEAFF. This sequence joins TRBV7-2 and TRBJ1-1; 7 bases line up with TRBD1. CDR1 is SGHTA and CDR2 is FQGNSA in the germline V gene. The CDR3 sequence is 14 residues long. Germline trimming cut 5 bases from V and 0 bases from J; bases unmatched to any gene: 3.

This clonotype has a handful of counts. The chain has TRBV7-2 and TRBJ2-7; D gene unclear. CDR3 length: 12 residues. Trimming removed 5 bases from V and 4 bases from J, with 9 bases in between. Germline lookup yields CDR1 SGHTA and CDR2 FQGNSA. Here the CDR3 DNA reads TGTGCCAGCAGCCCTTACCAATACGAGCAGTACTTC. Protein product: CASSPYQYEQYF.

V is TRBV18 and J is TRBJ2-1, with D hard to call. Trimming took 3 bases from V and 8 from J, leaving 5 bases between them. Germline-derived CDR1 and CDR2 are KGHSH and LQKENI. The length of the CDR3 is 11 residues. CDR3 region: CASSPADEQFF. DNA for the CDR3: TGTGCCAGCTCACCTGCGGATGAGCAGTTCTTC.

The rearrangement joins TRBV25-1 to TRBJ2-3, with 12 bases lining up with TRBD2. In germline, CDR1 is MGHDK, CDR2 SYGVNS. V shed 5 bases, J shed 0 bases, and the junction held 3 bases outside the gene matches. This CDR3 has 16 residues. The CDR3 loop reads CASSTSGGTSTDTQYF. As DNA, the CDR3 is TGTGCCAGCAGTACTAGCGGGGGGACTAGCACAGATACGCAGTATTTT.

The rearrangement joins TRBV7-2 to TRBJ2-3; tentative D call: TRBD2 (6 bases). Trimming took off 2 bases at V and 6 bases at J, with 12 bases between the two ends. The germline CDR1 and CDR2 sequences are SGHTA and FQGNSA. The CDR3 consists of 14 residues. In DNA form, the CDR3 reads TGTGCCAGCAGCTTAAAGGGGAGGATGGATACGCAGTATTTT. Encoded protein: CASSLKGRMDTQYF.

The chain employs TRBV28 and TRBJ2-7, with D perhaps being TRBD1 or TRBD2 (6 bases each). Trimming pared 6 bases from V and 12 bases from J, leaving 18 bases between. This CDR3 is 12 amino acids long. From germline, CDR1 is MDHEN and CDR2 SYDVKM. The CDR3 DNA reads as TGTGCCAGCAGACAAACAGGGTTGGGAGGGTACTTC. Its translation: CASRQTGLGGYF.

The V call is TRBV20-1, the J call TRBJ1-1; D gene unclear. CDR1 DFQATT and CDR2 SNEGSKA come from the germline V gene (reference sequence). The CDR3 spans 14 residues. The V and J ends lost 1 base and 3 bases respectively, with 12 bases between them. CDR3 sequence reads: CSARAARAYTEAFF. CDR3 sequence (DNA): TGCAGTGCTAGAGCAGCGAGGGCATACACTGAAGCTTTCTTT.

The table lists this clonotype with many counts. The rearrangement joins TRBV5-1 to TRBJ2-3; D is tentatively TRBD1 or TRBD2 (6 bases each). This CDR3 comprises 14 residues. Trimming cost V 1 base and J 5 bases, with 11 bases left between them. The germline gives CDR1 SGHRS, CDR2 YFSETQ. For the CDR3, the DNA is TGCGCCAGCAGCTTGTATCGGGGGCAAGATACGCAGTATTTT. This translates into CASSLYRGQDTQYF.

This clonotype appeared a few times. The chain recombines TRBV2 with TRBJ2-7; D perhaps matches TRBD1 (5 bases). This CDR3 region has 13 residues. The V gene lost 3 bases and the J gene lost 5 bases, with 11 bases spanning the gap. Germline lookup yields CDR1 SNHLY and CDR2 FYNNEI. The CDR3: CASSDYFRDEQYF. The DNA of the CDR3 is TGTGCCAGCAGTGATTATTTCAGGGACGAGCAGTACTTC. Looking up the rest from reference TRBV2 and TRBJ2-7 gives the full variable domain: EPEVTQTPSHQVTQMGQEVILRCVPISNHLYFYWYRQILGQKVEFLVSFYNNEISEKSEIFDDQFSVERPDGSNFTLKIRSTKLEDSAMYFCASSDYFRDEQYFGPGTRLTVT.

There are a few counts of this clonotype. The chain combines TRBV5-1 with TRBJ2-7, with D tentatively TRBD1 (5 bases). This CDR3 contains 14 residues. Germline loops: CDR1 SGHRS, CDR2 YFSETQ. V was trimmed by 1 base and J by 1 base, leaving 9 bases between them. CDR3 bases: TGCGCCAGCAGCTTGAGGGGTGGGTCCTACGAGCAGTACTTC. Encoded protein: CASSLRGGSYEQYF. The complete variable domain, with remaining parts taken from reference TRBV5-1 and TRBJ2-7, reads KAGVTQTPRYLIKTRGQQVTLSCSPISGHRSVSWYQQTPGQGLQFLFEYFSETQRNKGNFPGRFSGRQFSNSRSEMNVSTLELGDSALYLCASSLRGGSYEQYFGPGTRLTVT.

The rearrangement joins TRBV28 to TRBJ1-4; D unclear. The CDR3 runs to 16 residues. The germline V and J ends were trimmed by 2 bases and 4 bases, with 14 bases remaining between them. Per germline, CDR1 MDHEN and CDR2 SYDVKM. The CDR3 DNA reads TGTGCCAGCAGTTTAGGGGAGACAAGTATTAATGAAAAACTGTTTTTT. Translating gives CASSLGETSINEKLFF.

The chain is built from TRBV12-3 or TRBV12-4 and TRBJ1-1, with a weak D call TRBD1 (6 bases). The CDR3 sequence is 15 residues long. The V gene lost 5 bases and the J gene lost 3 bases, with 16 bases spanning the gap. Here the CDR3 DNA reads TGTGCCAGCAGTCCGGGACACGGTAAAGACACTGAAGCTTTCTTT. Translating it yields CASSPGHGKDTEAFF.

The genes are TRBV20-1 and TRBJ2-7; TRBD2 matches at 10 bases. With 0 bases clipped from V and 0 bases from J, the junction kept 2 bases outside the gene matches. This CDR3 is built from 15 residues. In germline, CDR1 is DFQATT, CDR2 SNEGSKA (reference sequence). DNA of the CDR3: TGCAGTGCTAGAGATACTAGCGGGATCTCCTACGAGCAGTACTTC. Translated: CSARDTSGISYEQYF.

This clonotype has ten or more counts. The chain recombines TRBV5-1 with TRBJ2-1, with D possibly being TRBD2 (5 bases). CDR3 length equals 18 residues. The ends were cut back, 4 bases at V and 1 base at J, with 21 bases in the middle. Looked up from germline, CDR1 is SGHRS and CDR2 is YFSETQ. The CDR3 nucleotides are TGCGCCAGCAGCCCCAGAGCGGCACTGACCTCATCCTACAATGAGCAGTTCTTC. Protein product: CASSPRAALTSSYNEQFF.

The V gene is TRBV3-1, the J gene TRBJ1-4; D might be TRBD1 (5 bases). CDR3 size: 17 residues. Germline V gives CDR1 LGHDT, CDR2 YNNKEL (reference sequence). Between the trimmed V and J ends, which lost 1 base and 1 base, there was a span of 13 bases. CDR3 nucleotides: TGTGCCAGCAGCCAAGTTGAGGGACTGGGAACTAATGAAAAACTGTTTTTT. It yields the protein CASSQVEGLGTNEKLFF.

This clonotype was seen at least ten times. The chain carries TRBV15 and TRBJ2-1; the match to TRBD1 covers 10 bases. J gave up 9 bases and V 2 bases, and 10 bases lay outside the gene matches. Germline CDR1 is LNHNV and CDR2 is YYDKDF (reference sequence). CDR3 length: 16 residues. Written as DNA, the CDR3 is TGTGCCACCAGCAGACTTATAGGACAGGGGGTGGGTGAGCAGTTCTTC. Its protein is CATSRLIGQGVGEQFF.